These 25 T cell receptor beta chains were sequenced from one sample in a study of tissue T cells after allogeneic stem cell transplantation. The time point: mouse harvest day 14 after allogeneic transplant. Tail vein injection delivered 10^7 T-cell-depleted bone marrow cells and 10^6 splenic CD5+ T cells. Sequencing was performed with immunoSEQ multiplex PCR; in TCRdb, only in-frame clones are kept and a portion is missing. The sample includes about 9,000 clones, roughly a third of them seen just once. The specimen sequenced was skin. All receptors come from a female BALB/c mouse given C57BL/6 T cells with graft-versus-host disease after an allogeneic hematopoietic cell transplant.

As concerns this clone: Germline and genes here are mouse. The CDR3 goes on 1 residue after the read ends, and that part is filled in from the germline J gene. The rearrangement links TRBV26 to TRBJ2-7, with D hard to call. The CDR3 is 13 residues long. Between the trimmed V and J ends, which lost 6 bases and 0 bases, there was a span of 9 bases. Per germline, CDR1 KGHPV and CDR2 FQNQEV (reference sequence). The DNA read from the CDR3 is TGTGCCAGCAGCCTACAAAGCTCCTATGAACAGTAC. The encoded protein is CASSLQSSYEQY. The CDR3 reads in full as CASSLQSSYEQYF.

The table lists this clone with a count of one. The germline and genes are mouse ones. Read data end 1 residue before the CDR3 end; the end is taken from the germline J gene. The gene calls are TRBV23 and TRBJ2-2; the table calls TRBD1, which could not be checked here. Germline lookup yields CDR1 KGHTA and CDR2 FQNQQP. The CDR3 spans 14 residues. The chain's CDR3 is CSSSQSGYTGQLYF. CDR3 DNA (partial): TGCTCCAGCAGTCAATCAGGGTACACCGGGCAGCTCTAC. Filled out from reference TRBV23 and TRBJ2-2, the complete variable domain reads DAAVTQKPRYLIKMKGQEAEMKCIPEKGHTAVFWYQQKQSKELKFLIYFQNQQPLDQIDMVKERFSAVCPSSSLCSLGIRTCEAEDSALYLCSSSQSGYTGQLYFGEGSKLTVL.

Concerning this clone itself: Mouse germline and gene names are used. The read finishes 1 residue shy of the CDR3 end, and the germline J gene is used to complete it. The gene calls are TRBV26 and TRBJ1-2; D may be TRBD1 (6 bases). CDR3 size: 13 residues. CDR1 is KGHPV, CDR2 FQNQEV, per germline (reference sequence). V was pared by 4 bases and J by 4 bases, with 10 bases between. Partial CDR3 DNA: TGTGCCAGCAGTCCACAGGGAGGCTCCGACTACACC. It translates to CASSPQGGSDYT. The whole CDR3 is CASSPQGGSDYTF.

Within the sample, this clone is medium-sized. Genes here carry mouse names. The read ends 1 residue shy of where the CDR3 ends; the end is completed using the germline J gene. The rearrangement joins TRBV31 to TRBJ1-5; tentative D call: TRBD1 (6 bases). Trimming left V 1 base short and J 0 bases short, with 7 bases between. The CDR3 is 14 amino acids. Germline V gene data show CDR1 as GKSSPN and CDR2 as SITVG. This CDR3 reads CAWSRDNNNQAPLF. CDR3 DNA, as far as it was read: TGTGCCTGGAGTCGGGACAATAACAACCAGGCTCCGCTT. Drawing the rest from reference TRBV31 and TRBJ1-5, the complete variable domain is AQTIHQWPVAEIKAVGSPLSLGCTIKGKSSPNLYWYWQATGGTLQQLFYSITVGQVESVVQLNLSASRPKDDQFILSTEKLLLSHSGFYLCAWSRDNNNQAPLFGEGTRLSVL.

With regard to this clone: The gene symbols are mouse symbols. The sequenced fragment ends 1 residue before the CDR3 boundary, so the rest is inferred from the germline J gene. This chain uses TRBV4 with TRBJ1-3; D not certain. V was cut by 4 bases and J by 0 bases, with 4 bases left in between. Germline values: CDR1 LGHDT, CDR2 YNNKQL (reference sequence). This CDR3 has 13 residues. The covered CDR3 bases are TGTGCCAGCAGCTTCATTTCTGGAAATACGCTCTAT. Its protein product is CASSFISGNTLY. The entire CDR3 protein is CASSFISGNTLYF.

This clone showed up just a few times. The gene symbols are mouse symbols. The CDR3 goes on 1 residue after the read ends, and that part is filled in from the germline J gene. The genes are TRBV15 and TRBJ1-3; no reliable D call. Deletions cut 4 bases from V and 0 bases from J, with 1 base between. The germline CDR1 and CDR2 sequences are SGHND and FRSKSL. This CDR3 spans 12 amino acids. CDR3 amino acids: CASSSSGNTLYF. The part of the CDR3 DNA that was read is TGTGCCAGCAGTTCTTCTGGAAATACGCTCTAT.

This clone turned up a few times. These gene names are mouse names. The observed sequence ends 1 residue before the CDR3 terminus, with the missing tail filled in from the germline J gene. The gene calls are TRBV26 and TRBJ2-7, with D tentatively TRBD1 (6 bases). This CDR3 has 12 amino acids. V shed 2 bases and J shed 4 bases, with 6 bases lying between them. Germline-derived CDR1 and CDR2 are KGHPV and FQNQEV (reference sequence). The CDR3 spells CASSLGQYEQYF. The covered CDR3 bases are TGTGCCAGCAGTCTGGGACAGTATGAACAGTAC.

By sample share, this clone is hyperexpanded. The genes are named according to mouse. The missing CDR3 end, 1 residue past where the read stops, is filled in from the germline J gene. V is TRBV26 and J is TRBJ1-3; 7 bases line up with TRBD1. Looked up from germline, CDR1 is KGHPV and CDR2 is FQNQEV (reference sequence). The CDR3 loop spans 17 amino acids. Losses at the gene ends were 3 bases for V and 0 bases for J; bases not matched to a gene: 8. The CDR3 here is CASSLGRGFNSGNTLYF. The CDR3 DNA, read in part, is TGTGCCAGCAGTCTAGGCAGGGGGTTTAATTCTGGAAATACGCTCTAT.

In this sample, this clone is medium-sized. Here the gene names and germline are mouse. Coverage ceases 1 residue before the CDR3 finishes, and the germline J gene fills in the end. At the DNA level, this CDR3 is encoded by other sequences in the same sample as well. This chain connects TRBV26 to TRBJ1-3; tentative D call: TRBD1 (6 bases). Germline V gives CDR1 KGHPV, CDR2 FQNQEV (reference sequence). V lost 4 bases to trimming and J lost 2 bases, with 9 bases between them. CDR3 length: 14 residues. CDR3 amino acids: CASSPTGTGNTLYF. The sequenced CDR3 bases are TGTGCCAGCAGTCCAACAGGGACTGGAAATACGCTCTAT.

In this sample, this clone turned up a few times. These gene names are mouse names. Coverage ceases 1 residue before the CDR3 finishes, and the germline J gene fills in the end. V gene TRBV3 combines with J gene TRBJ2-4; 10 nucleotides align to TRBD2. CDR3 size: 14 residues. Germline assignment: CDR1 SNHLY and CDR2 FYNGKV (reference sequence). V was pared by 4 bases and J by 5 bases, with 3 bases of the junction left unmatched. The sequenced part of the CDR3 DNA is TGTGCCAGCAGCTCCGGACTGGGGGCAAACACCTTGTAC. Translated: CASSSGLGANTLY. The complete CDR3 sequence is CASSSGLGANTLYF.

A note on this clone: Each gene name is a mouse one. The sequenced fragment ends 1 residue before the CDR3 boundary, so the rest is inferred from the germline J gene. The rearrangement uses TRBV14 and TRBJ1-1, with 7 bases aligning to TRBD1. Losses at the gene ends were 1 base for V and 4 bases for J; bases not matched to a gene: 4. The germline CDR1 and CDR2 sequences are SGHDT and FRDEAV. There are 14 residues in the CDR3. The sequenced CDR3 bases are TGTGCCAGCAGTTTCCAGGGGGGAGGCACAGAAGTCTTC. It codes for CASSFQGGGTEVF. The whole CDR3 is CASSFQGGGTEVFF.

By share, this clone counts as medium-sized (0.01 to 0.1%). Gene labels here are mouse ones. CDR3 bases read: TGTGCAAGCAGCTTAGATGGGGGGGCTGCAGAAACGCTGTAT. Amino acids: CASSLDGGAAETLY. The entire CDR3 protein reads CASSLDGGAAETLYF. The chain couples TRBV16 to TRBJ2-3; 9 bases match TRBD2. The read stops 1 residue short of the end of the CDR3; the missing end is completed from the germline J gene. Germline V gene lookup returns CDR1 SGHSA and CDR2 FRNQAP. The trim removed 0 bases at V and 2 bases at J, leaving 0 bases unmatched. The CDR3 consists of 15 residues.

Points on this clone: The gene symbols are mouse symbols. The read is 1 residue too short to cover the CDR3 end, so that end is filled in from the germline J gene. The chain carries TRBV3 and TRBJ2-7; a weak D match, TRBD2 (6 bases). The germline gives CDR1 SNHLY, CDR2 FYNGKV (reference sequence). Trimming removed 3 bases at V and 0 bases at J, with 9 bases between. CDR3 length: 14 amino acids. CDR3 DNA (partial): TGTGCCAGCAGCTTCACTGGGCGCTCCTATGAACAGTAC. It yields the protein CASSFTGRSYEQY. The full CDR3 is CASSFTGRSYEQYF. Supplemented by reference TRBV3 and TRBJ2-7, the full variable domain reads GPKVLQIPSHQIIDMGQMVTLNCDPVSNHLYFYWYKQILGQQMEFLVNFYNGKVMEKSKLFKDQFSVERPDGSYFTLKIQPTALEDSAVYFCASSFTGRSYEQYFGPGTRLTVL.

About this clone: Genes and germline are mouse. Coverage ceases 1 residue before the CDR3 finishes, and the germline J gene fills in the end. The rearrangement uses TRBV26 and TRBJ1-1; a weak D match, TRBD1 (5 bases). Germline V CDR1 and CDR2: KGHPV, FQNQEV (reference sequence). This CDR3 comprises 14 residues. The V end was cut by 5 bases, the J end by 2 bases, with 12 bases between. This chain's CDR3 is CASSFRDGNTEVFF. CDR3 bases read: TGTGCCAGCAGTTTCCGGGACGGCAACACAGAAGTCTTC.

To note about this clone: All gene names here are mouse names. The read stops 1 residue short of the end of the CDR3; the missing end is completed from the germline J gene. The chain carries TRBV23 and TRBJ2-4. This CDR3 has 14 amino acids. Germline values: CDR1 KGHTA, CDR2 FQNQQP. The CDR3 spells CSSSLGLSQNTLYF. Partial CDR3 DNA: TGCTCCAGCAGTCTGGGGCTTAGTCAAAACACCTTGTAC.

As to this clone: The genes and germline here are from mouse. The CDR3 end is not reached by the read, which stops 1 residue before it; the germline J gene fills it in. The chain recombines TRBV12-1 with TRBJ1-3, with a tentative D call TRBD1 (6 bases). CDR1 SGHSN and CDR2 HYEKVE come from the germline V gene. The CDR3 contains 11 residues. The V end lost 0 bases, the J end lost 11 bases, and 7 bases lay between the germline ends. Here the CDR3 reads CASSLGGPLYF. The DNA read from the CDR3 is TGTGCCAGCTCTCTCGGGGGGCCGCTCTAT.

Of note for this clone: The gene symbols are mouse symbols. Coverage ceases 1 residue before the CDR3 finishes, and the germline J gene fills in the end. The chain is built from TRBV1 and TRBJ1-1, with TRBD1 matching 8 bases. The V and J ends lost 4 bases and 4 bases, in that order; junction bases with no gene match: 5. Germline V gives CDR1 NSQYPW, CDR2 LRSPGD (reference sequence). The CDR3 runs to 14 residues. CDR3 sequence: CTCSGDRGGTEVFF. The CDR3 bases that were read are TGCACCTGCAGTGGAGACAGGGGTGGCACAGAAGTCTTC.

This clone was picked up a small number of times. These gene names are mouse names. The CDR3 reads CASSLSTGNQDTQYF. CDR3 bases read: TGTGCCAGCAGTCTCTCGACAGGTAACCAAGACACCCAGTAC. The chain has TRBV26 and TRBJ2-5, with a tentative D call TRBD1 (6 bases). The CDR3 end falls 1 residue outside the read, so it is completed with the germline J gene. Germline loops: CDR1 KGHPV, CDR2 FQNQEV (reference sequence). This CDR3 contains 15 residues. Trimming pared 3 bases from V and 0 bases from J, leaving 10 bases between.

With respect to this clone: All gene names here are mouse names. Read sequence stops 1 residue before the CDR3 end, and the germline J gene provides the missing end. The V gene is TRBV19, the J gene TRBJ2-5; maybe TRBD2 (6 bases). V lost 2 bases and J 11 bases, leaving 18 bases between the germline ends. This CDR3 has 14 amino acids. Germline V CDR1 and CDR2: FNHDT, SITEND (reference sequence). The chain's CDR3 is CASSILGQPRHQYF. CDR3 DNA, as far as it was read: TGTGCCAGCAGTATTCTGGGGCAACCAAGACACCAGTAC.

Of note for this clone: All gene names here are mouse names. The read terminates 1 residue ahead of where the CDR3 ends, so the germline J gene completes it. The genes are TRBV13-2 and TRBJ1-3; TRBD1 aligns across 8 bases. V was clipped by 1 base and J by 0 bases; unmatched bases: 3. Germline values: CDR1 NNHNN, CDR2 SYGAGS (reference sequence). The CDR3 spans 16 residues. The sequenced part of the CDR3 DNA is TGTGCCAGCGGTGATCGGGACAGGTATTCTGGAAATACGCTCTAT. Its protein is CASGDRDRYSGNTLY. The CDR3, in full, reads CASGDRDRYSGNTLYF.

Points on this clone: Genes and germline are mouse. The read terminates 1 residue before the CDR3 end, so the remaining end is supplied by the germline J gene. The chain is built from TRBV26 and TRBJ1-6; tentative D call: TRBD1 (6 bases). TRBJ1-6 is given ORF status, its function remaining uncertain. The germline CDR1 and CDR2 sequences are KGHPV and FQNQEV (reference sequence). V lost 4 bases to trimming and J lost 0 bases, with 7 bases between them. The CDR3 loop spans 15 amino acids. The sequenced part of the CDR3 DNA is TGTGCCAGCAGTCGGGACATTTCCTATAATTCGCCCCTCTAC. Translating gives CASSRDISYNSPLY. The full CDR3 is CASSRDISYNSPLYF.

On this clone: Gene names are mouse gene names. Coverage ceases 1 residue before the CDR3 finishes, and the germline J gene fills in the end. The genes are TRBV26 and TRBJ1-2, with D unclear. The CDR3 spans 13 residues. Germline V gives CDR1 KGHPV, CDR2 FQNQEV (reference sequence). Trimming shortened V by 6 bases and J by 0 bases, and 8 bases separated the two germline ends. The CDR3 sequence is CASSLQSNSDYTF. The CDR3 bases that were read are TGTGCCAGCAGCCTACAGTCAAACTCCGACTACACC.

By share of the sample, this clone is medium-sized. All gene names here are mouse names. The read gets to within 1 residue of the CDR3 end, and the germline J gene fills in the rest. The rearrangement links TRBV26 to TRBJ2-1; possibly TRBD1 for D (6 bases). This CDR3 is 13 amino acids long. Germline V gives CDR1 KGHPV, CDR2 FQNQEV (reference sequence). V was cut by 6 bases and J by 3 bases, with 9 bases left in between. The sequenced part of the CDR3 DNA is TGTGCCAGCAGACGGGACATCTATGCTGAGCAGTTC. This sequence encodes CASRRDIYAEQF. From start to end, the CDR3 is CASRRDIYAEQFF.

This clone turned up a few times. Gene names refer to mouse genes. The sequenced fragment ends 1 residue before the CDR3 boundary, so the rest is inferred from the germline J gene. The rearrangement joins TRBV26 to TRBJ1-4; perhaps TRBD1 as D (6 bases). The ends were cut back, 6 bases at V and 4 bases at J, with 9 bases in the middle. Germline CDR1 reads KGHPV; CDR2 reads FQNQEV (reference sequence). The CDR3 sequence is 13 residues long. This CDR3 is CASRQGGNERLFF. The part of the CDR3 DNA that was read is TGTGCCAGCAGACAGGGAGGCAACGAAAGATTATTT.

This clone appeared a few times. The gene symbols are mouse symbols. The sequenced part of the CDR3 DNA is TGTGCCAGCAGTGAATGGGGCACTAGTCAAAACACCTTGTAC. Translation: CASSEWGTSQNTLY. The CDR3 reads in full as CASSEWGTSQNTLYF. This chain uses TRBV13-1 with TRBJ2-4; the D gene could be TRBD1 or TRBD2 (5 bases each). The CDR3 is cut off 1 residue early in the read; its end comes from the germline J gene. The V gene's germline CDR1 is NSHNY and CDR2 SYGAGN. The CDR3 sequence is 15 residues long. V was cut by 2 bases and J by 0 bases, with 10 bases left in between.